This TCR beta chain was found in a study of OX40 agonist ivuxolimab in advanced cancers. On the study more broadly: People who had prior anti-PD-1, anti-PD-L1 or anti-CTLA-4 therapy could take part, and roughly 44% had some. Study-wide results and limits: Normalized T-cell clonal expansion was also low in some nonresponders.

TCRdb's copy holds only in-frame clones and misses some; the assay was immunoSEQ multiplex PCR. Of approximately 25,000 clones listed, 77% are singletons. As regards this clone: Its antigen is not known.

CDR1 and CDR2 (germline): SNHLY, FYNNEI. The CDR3 length is 14 residues. Trimming shortened V by 7 bases and J by 1 base, and 11 bases separated the two germline ends. The chain joins TRBV2 to TRBJ1-3, with D perhaps TRBD1 (6 bases). The receptor was isolated from an adult with an advanced solid tumor such as melanoma, head and neck, liver or kidney cancer. The sample in question was CD4+ or CD8+ T cells sorted from blood, obtained in a trial of the OX40 agonist ivuxolimab. CDR3 DNA: TGTGCCAGCACGGACAGATATTCTGGAAACACCATATATTTT. Translating gives CASTDRYSGNTIYF.